This TCR beta chain is drawn from a study of blood T cell repertoires in COVID-19. Profiled with immunoSEQ multiplex PCR; TCRdb holds only in-frame clones, not every one. Here the sample spans fewer than 300,000 clones, more than 80% being singletons. Cohort 3 donors were reported recovered after two negative PCRs, clearance, or symptom resolution. Concerning this clone itself: Other DNA sequences of this sample code for an identical CDR3.

Germline lookup yields CDR1 SGHRS and CDR2 YFSETQ. V shed 5 bases and J shed 0 bases, with 8 bases lying between them. This CDR3 is 14 amino acids long. The sequence derives from a woman aged 25 to 39 who had recovered from COVID-19. The specimen was PBMCs or T cells enriched from blood (not recorded which). The chain recombines TRBV5-1 with TRBJ1-4; D gene ambiguous. The CDR3 here is CASSPGSTNEKLFF. CDR3 nucleotides: TGCGCCAGCAGTCCTGGCTCAACTAATGAAAAACTGTTTTTT.